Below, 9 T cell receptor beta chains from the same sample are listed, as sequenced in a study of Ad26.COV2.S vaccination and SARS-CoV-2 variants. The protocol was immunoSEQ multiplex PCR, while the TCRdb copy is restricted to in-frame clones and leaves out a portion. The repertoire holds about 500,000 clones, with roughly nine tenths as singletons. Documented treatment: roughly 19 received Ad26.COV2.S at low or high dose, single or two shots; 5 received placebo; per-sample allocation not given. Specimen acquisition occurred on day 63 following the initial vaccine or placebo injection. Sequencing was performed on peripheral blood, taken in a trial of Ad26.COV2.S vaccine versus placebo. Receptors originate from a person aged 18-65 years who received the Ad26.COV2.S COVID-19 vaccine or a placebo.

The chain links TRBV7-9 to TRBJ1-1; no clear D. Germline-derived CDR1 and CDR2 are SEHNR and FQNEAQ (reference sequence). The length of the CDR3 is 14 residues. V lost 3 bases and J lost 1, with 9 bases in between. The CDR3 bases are TGTGCCAGCAGCTTGAAACACCCGAACACTGAAGCTTTCTTT. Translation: CASSLKHPNTEAFF.

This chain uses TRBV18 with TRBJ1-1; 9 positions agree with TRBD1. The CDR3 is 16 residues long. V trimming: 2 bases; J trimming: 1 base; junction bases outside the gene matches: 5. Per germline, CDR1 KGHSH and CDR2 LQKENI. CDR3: CASSPIRDRANTEAFF. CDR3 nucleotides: TGTGCCAGCTCACCAATCCGGGACAGGGCGAACACTGAAGCTTTCTTT.

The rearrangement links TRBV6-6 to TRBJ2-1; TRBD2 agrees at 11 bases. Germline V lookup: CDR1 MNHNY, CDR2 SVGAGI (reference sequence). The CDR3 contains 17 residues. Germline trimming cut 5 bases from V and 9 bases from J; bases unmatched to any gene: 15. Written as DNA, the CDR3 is TGTGCCAGCAGTCCCCGGATAGCGGGAGGGCCGCGCGCTGAGCAGTTCTTC. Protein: CASSPRIAGGPRAEQFF.

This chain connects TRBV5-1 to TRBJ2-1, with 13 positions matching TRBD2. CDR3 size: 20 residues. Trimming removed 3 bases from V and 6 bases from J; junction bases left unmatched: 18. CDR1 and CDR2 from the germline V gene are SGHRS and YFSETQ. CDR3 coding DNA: TGCGCCAGCAGCTGGACTAGCGGGGGAGTATGGGGGCTAATAGGCAATGAGCAGTTCTTC. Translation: CASSWTSGGVWGLIGNEQFF. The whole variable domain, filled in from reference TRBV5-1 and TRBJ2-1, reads KAGVTQTPRYLIKTRGQQVTLSCSPISGHRSVSWYQQTPGQGLQFLFEYFSETQRNKGNFPGRFSGRQFSNSRSEMNVSTLELGDSALYLCASSWTSGGVWGLIGNEQFFGPGTRLTVL.

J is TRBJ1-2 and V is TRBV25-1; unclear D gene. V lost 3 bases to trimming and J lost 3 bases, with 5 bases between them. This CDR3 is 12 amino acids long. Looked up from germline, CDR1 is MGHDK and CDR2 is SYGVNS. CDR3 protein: CASSDYYYGYTF. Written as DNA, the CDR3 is TGTGCCAGCAGTGACTACTACTATGGCTACACCTTC.

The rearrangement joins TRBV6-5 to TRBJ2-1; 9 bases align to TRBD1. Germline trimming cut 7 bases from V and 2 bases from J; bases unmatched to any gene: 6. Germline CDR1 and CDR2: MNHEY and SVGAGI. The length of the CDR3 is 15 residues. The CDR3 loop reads CASTVTGGAYNEQFF. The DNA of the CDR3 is TGTGCCAGCACCGTGACAGGGGGGGCCTACAATGAGCAGTTCTTC.

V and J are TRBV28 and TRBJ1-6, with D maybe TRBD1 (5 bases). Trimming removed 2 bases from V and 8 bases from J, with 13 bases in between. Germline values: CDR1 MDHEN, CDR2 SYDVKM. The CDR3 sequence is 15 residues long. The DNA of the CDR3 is TGTGCCAGCAGTTTAGCAGGGTCGGCGCATTCACCCCTCCACTTT. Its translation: CASSLAGSAHSPLHF.

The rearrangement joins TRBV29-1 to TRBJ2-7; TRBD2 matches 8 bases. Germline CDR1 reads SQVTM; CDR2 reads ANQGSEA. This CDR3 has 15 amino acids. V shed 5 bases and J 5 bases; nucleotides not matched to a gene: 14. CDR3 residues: CSVSDRAGVSHEQYF. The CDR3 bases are TGCAGCGTTTCCGATAGAGCGGGAGTGTCCCACGAGCAGTACTTC.

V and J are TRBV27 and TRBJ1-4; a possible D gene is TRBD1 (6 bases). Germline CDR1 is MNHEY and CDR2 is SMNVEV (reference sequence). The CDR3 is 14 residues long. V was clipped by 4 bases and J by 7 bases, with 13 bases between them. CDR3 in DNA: TGTGCCAGCAGTTCTCGGGGGGCCTCTGAAAAACTGTTTTTT. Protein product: CASSSRGASEKLFF.